This entry describes one TCR beta chain. It lacks a known antigen. No much larger clone is present one base from it, and per-base qualities are unavailable. The data were taken from a study of blood T cells in healthy people across ages (dated by TCRdb to the mid-2010s). A note on the overall study: Template switching captured roughly one uniquely barcoded TCR beta cDNA molecule per two T cells in model experiments. The study measured age-related changes in TCR beta repertoire diversity using deep sequencing normalized with unique cDNA molecular identifiers. The donors were divided into four age groups: young (average roughly 15 years), middle-aged (under 40), aged (approximately 62) and long-lived (roughly 86). To avoid experimental bias, donors of different ages were spread randomly across the sequencing lanes. For two donors (one aged 18 to 30 and one aged 80 or older), the study analyzed two additional independent replicas of 1 million unique cDNA reads from the same blood draw. What the research found in general, with its limitations: As age increased, observed TCR beta diversity per million T cells dropped in a roughly linear way, and a significant reduction was already evident by age roughly 40. Compared with the aged group, more naive CD4+ T cells, fewer expanded clones and increased TCR diversity were shown by the long-lived group, suggesting age selection. Because the CMV infection status of the donors was unknown, age-related changes in expanded clonotypes may potentially have been confounded. There was a strong correlation between observed TCR beta diversity and the percentage of naive T cells measured by flow cytometry. Because profiling used bulk unsorted PBMCs, naive and antigen-experienced compartments could not be compared conclusively. Estimates of total diversity based on one million sequenced T cells were regarded as lower bounds and as underestimates.

Library construction relied on 5' RACE. Sequencing instrument: Illumina HiSeq 2500. A second roughly 7 to 11 cycle PCR used a sample-barcoded 5' primer and a J-beta primer mix. A template-switch 5' adaptor carrying 12 random nucleotides introduced a unique molecular identifier onto each TCR beta cDNA molecule. Each sample yielded at least 3 million CDR3-containing paired-end reads. All of the RNA was converted into first-strand cDNA using the Mint cDNA synthesis kit, with a TRBC-specific oligonucleotide serving as the primer. Following uracil-DNA glycosylase treatment, a first 18-cycle PCR with universal primers M1SS and BC2_uni_R was performed on all cDNA. The original methods were these. For normalization, 1 million high-quality reads were randomly selected from each sample, with every read carrying a distinct molecular identifier. Reads sharing molecular identifiers were discarded rather than binned into consensus sequences. MiTCR, run with a Q25 quality threshold and the strictest error-elimination algorithm, handled CDR3 identification, clonotype clustering and error correction. A nonparametric unseen species model with Euler transformation was used to estimate lower-bound total TCR beta diversity. The raw public reads went through TCRdb reprocessing: fastp at Q25, MiXCR clone calling, in-frame beta chains kept. Each CDR3 protein appears once, grouped with its most common genes and DNA. TCRdb's processing, not the authors' own work, is the source of the V and J calls. The sample yields about 900,000 distinct CDR3 sequences; around 62% were counted once. Clones ranked in the top ten supply 25% to 35% of the sample.

Donors were 39 systemically healthy Caucasian individuals from Russia aged roughly 6 to 95 years. Each donor gave ten milliliters of peripheral blood, collected into EDTA-treated Vacutainer tubes. Ficoll-Paque density-gradient centrifugation was used to isolate PBMCs, with at least 6.5 million obtained per sample. Total RNA was extracted from PBMCs with Trizol reagent, with at least 5 micrograms obtained per sample. Naive CD45RAhigh/CD27high T cell percentages were measured by flow cytometry on a PBMC aliquot from every donor. Its CDR3 holds 13 amino acids, cysteine through phenylalanine. The only DNA kept is the CDR3, 39 bases in frame from the first base. The germline V gene provides CDR1 SGHTA and CDR2 FQGNSA. At the junction V is shortened by 7 bases and J by 2 bases, with 12 bases in between.

The sequence joins TRBV7-2 to TRBJ2-7, with TRBD2 tentatively as D gene (6 bases match). Sequenced: blood. This clonotype was sampled from a man younger than 40 in good health. In nucleotide form, the sequence is TGTGCCAGCACCACCGGGGGTGCCTACGAGCAGTACTTC. This encodes CASTTGGAYEQYF.